The present T cell receptor (beta chain) was sequenced within a study of blood T cell repertoires in COVID-19. Background on the study: Samples came from the United States, Italy and Spain, spanning acute and convalescent COVID-19. In each case, the material was cDNA or gDNA derived from T cells, B-cell-depleted T cells, or PBMCs.

Original processing methods: Researchers report that nucleated cell counts were estimated from reference gene primer amplification. Clones were sequenced by immunoSEQ multiplex PCR, and TCRdb holds only the in-frame ones, with some missing. V, J and clone size reflect that table, while D and trimming were determined from the DNA. There are approximately 84,000 clones in the sample; about nine tenths occur only once, and roughly 1.5% lies in the top ten. Looked up from germline, CDR1 is MNHEY and CDR2 is SMNVEV (reference sequence). Trimming pared 0 bases from V and 5 bases from J, leaving 11 bases between. The CDR3 runs to 14 residues. This clone was found a few times.

The chain couples TRBV27 to TRBJ2-7; D is ambiguous. The receptor was derived from a human donor with active COVID-19. The donor label of this sample is uncertain. Source material: peripheral blood. DNA of the CDR3: TGTGCCAGCAGTTTATCGATGACTGTCCACGAGCAGTACTTC. Protein product: CASSLSMTVHEQYF.